Listed here is a single T cell receptor (beta chain). This clone was seen just once. This receptor's antigen is unknown. No base qualities exist here, and no much larger clone lies one base off it. Receptor amplification or capture employed the immunoSEQ multiplex PCR assay. DNA from the CD4+ T cells that had been cultured and isolated underwent TCR beta CDR3 sequencing. Turning to the authors' computational methods: Non-productive TCR sequences were discarded, and reads were trimmed to the CDR3 region, with only CDR3s of 7 or more amino acids retained. The MANAFEST web app was used to identify antigen-specific clonotypes by comparing expansion in peptide wells with expansion in reference cultures. To count as positive, a clone had to show expansion at FDR<0.05 compared with the reference and with all other wells, an odds ratio above 5, and a frequency above 0.1% in two replicate wells. A clonotype was defined as cross-reactive if the clonotype was significantly expanded both in SARS-CoV-2 spike wells and in at least one common cold coronavirus spike condition. Using the stringdist R package, CDR3 similarity was measured by Levenshtein distance, and unrooted trees were constructed with ape in R 3.6.1. The table was pulled from immuneACCESS by TCRdb, which kept in-frame rearrangements only. Such tables lose some clones; where checked, under half of the loss comes from unresolved V genes, and the rest has no known cause. The V and J calls and the clone size are those of that table, but D and trimming were determined from the DNA. Within this sample are approximately 26,000 clones, with 75% to 80% of them counted one time only. The ten largest account for around 6.5% of the sample.

These data come from a study of vaccination effects on CD4 cells after COVID-19 (dated 2022 in TCRdb). The study in broad terms: Post-vaccine samples across the study were collected a median of 72 days after the second dose, with a range of 14 to 241. In both COVID-19 convalescent patients and infection-naive vaccine recipients, the study compared SARS-CoV-2 spike-specific CD4+ TCR repertoires from before mRNA vaccination with those from after it. Altogether, roughly 10 COVID-19 convalescent patients and several SARS-CoV-2-naive healthy vaccine recipients made up the full study. In the study, cultures from other donors were sequenced using the Oncomine TCR Beta short-read assay on an Illumina iSeq 100.

The ViraFEST assay stimulated PBMC with viral peptide pools and then used TCR sequencing to identify antigen-specific CD4+ T cell clonotypes by expansion. After less than 13 days of culture, CD4+ T cells were isolated with the EasySep CD4+ T cell isolation kit. Each participant got two doses of an mRNA SARS-CoV-2 vaccine, either BNT162b2 or mRNA-1273. Healthy vaccine recipients had no prior SARS-CoV-2 infection, confirmed by negative nucleocapsid antibodies before and after vaccination. Each well held around 2 million PBMC cultured in IMDM containing approximately 5% human AB serum, 10 IU/ml IL-2 and gentamicin, along with 8 to 10 ug/ml peptides. On days 3 and 7, half of the culture medium was replaced with fresh IL-2-containing medium. Unless noted otherwise, every peptide stimulation condition was cultured in triplicate wells. Using Ficoll-Paque Plus gradient centrifugation, PBMC were separated from whole blood and then either used fresh or cryopreserved at -140C. Overlapping peptide pools spanned the spike proteins of SARS-CoV-2 and the common cold coronaviruses HCoV-NL63, HCoV-OC43 and HCoV-229E. The QIAamp micro DNA kit was used to extract genomic DNA from the cultured CD4+ T cells.

Study-wide conclusions, independent of this receptor: In healthy vaccine recipients, vaccine-induced clones were almost all SARS-CoV-2 mono-reactive, with only 1 of 255 being cross-reactive with common cold coronaviruses. Marked clonal contraction was observed in both infection-induced and vaccine-induced clones at late post-vaccination timepoints, consistent with waning T cell responses. The study was limited by a small number of convalescent patients and lacked early post-infection timepoints.

V is pruned by 4 bases and J by 0 bases, leaving 2 bases of the junction without a gene match. Including cysteine and phenylalanine, the CDR3 has 17 amino acids. Just the 51-base CDR3 DNA is kept, in frame starting at base 1. The CDR1 and CDR2 encoded by the germline V gene (reference sequence) are LGHDT and YNNKEL. This receptor chain uses TRBV3-1 (or the pseudogene TRBV3-2) and TRBJ2-2, with 13 central nucleotides matching TRBD2. This specimen was CD4+ T cells from PBMCs cultured with SARS-CoV-2 spike peptides, taken after COVID-19 vaccination. This sample's cell subset or site label indicates: SARS-CoV-2 spike overlapping peptide pool stimulation. This sequence was found in a human donor who received a COVID-19 vaccine. Some clones in this sample may be carry-over from other donors' samples. The CDR3 is CASSRTSGGSNTGELFF. The DNA sequence follows: TGTGCCAGCAGCCGGACTAGCGGGGGCTCGAACACCGGGGAGCTGTTTTTT.